One TCR beta chain is described in this entry. Its antigen specificity is not known. No base-level quality is on record; no much larger clone is a single base apart. The data stem from a study of blood T cell repertoires in COVID-19 (dated by TCRdb to 2020 to 2022). The study in broad terms: The collaborator samples originated in the United States, Italy and Spain and spanned the acute and convalescent phases of COVID-19. The prospective study material was composed of cDNA or gDNA derived from T cells, B-cell-depleted T cells, or PBMCs. Nearly every sample came with metadata listing a de-identified subject ID, COVID-19 status, age in years and sex. Samples were obtained from the ongoing ImmuneRACE study (first 160 participants) and from 950 to 1,500 subjects provided by 6 global collaborators. Deeply sampled blood TCRbeta repertoires from subjects exposed to, actively infected with, or recovered from COVID-19 were included in the dataset. The repertoires were made available in a free public database intended to serve as a resource for research on the immune response to SARS-CoV-2. Where available, HLA class I and class II types were obtained from metadata supplied by the sample provider rather than from assay-based typing. On the study overall, not on this receptor specifically: Clinical and demographic metadata were provided uncurated, with the amount varying by source and participant.

Whole blood was collected in K2EDTA tubes by collaborating institutions according to the institutions' own protocols. Collaborator samples were shipped for TCRbeta analysis as frozen whole blood, isolated PBMCs, or DNA extracted from either sample type. TCRbeta CDR3 regions were amplified from genomic DNA by means of the immunoSEQ Assay, a bias-controlled multiplex PCR. In the paper's pipeline: The number of nucleated cells in each sample was estimated from the amplification of reference gene primers within the assay. Sequence reads were collapsed and filtered to measure the absolute abundance of every unique TCRbeta CDR3 rearrangement. For each sample, productive Simpson clonality was calculated as the square root of Simpson's diversity index over productive rearrangements. Here the immuneACCESS table is served through TCRdb, limited to in-frame sequences with V and J called. Missing clones are a known gap in these copies; in checked studies unresolved V genes cover under half, and the rest lacks a known reason. V and J calls and clone size come straight from that table; D and trimming were deduced from the DNA. The sample table contains under 150,000 clones; only one count was recorded for less than 95% of them. The ten largest make up 1.8% of the sample.

The CDR3 numbers 15 residues from cysteine through phenylalanine. Of all the DNA, just the CDR3 is kept, 45 bases in frame from base 1. The germline V gene supplies CDR1 MDHEN and CDR2 SYDVKM. The germline V end is reduced by 6 bases and the J end by 0 bases; junction bases left unmatched: 7. The sequence came from a human donor with active COVID-19. The donor label of this sample is uncertain. The V and J segments used are TRBV28 and TRBJ1-1, and TRBD1 aligns with 7 junction nucleotides. Sequenced sample: peripheral blood. The CDR3 is CASRGQYDMNTEAFF. Here is the DNA: TGTGCCAGCAGGGGACAGTATGACATGAACACTGAAGCTTTCTTT.